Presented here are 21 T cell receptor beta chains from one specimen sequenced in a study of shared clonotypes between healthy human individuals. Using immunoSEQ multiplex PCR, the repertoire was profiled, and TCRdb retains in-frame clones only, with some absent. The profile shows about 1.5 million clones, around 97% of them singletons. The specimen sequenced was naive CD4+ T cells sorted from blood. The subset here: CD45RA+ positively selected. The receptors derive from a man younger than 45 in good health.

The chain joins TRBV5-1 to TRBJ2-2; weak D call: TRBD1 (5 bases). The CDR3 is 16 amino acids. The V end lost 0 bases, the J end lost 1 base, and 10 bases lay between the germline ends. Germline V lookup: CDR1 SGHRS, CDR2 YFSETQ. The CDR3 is CASSLAFGQNTGELFF. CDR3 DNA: TGCGCCAGCAGCTTGGCCTTCGGACAGAACACCGGGGAGCTGTTTTTT.

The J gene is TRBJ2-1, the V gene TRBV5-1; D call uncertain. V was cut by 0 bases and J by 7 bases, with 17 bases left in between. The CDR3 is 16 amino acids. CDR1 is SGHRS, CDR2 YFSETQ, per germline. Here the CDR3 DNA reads TGCGCCAGCAGCTTGGCCATAGGTCTCTCTCGAAATGAGCAGTTCTTC. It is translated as CASSLAIGLSRNEQFF.

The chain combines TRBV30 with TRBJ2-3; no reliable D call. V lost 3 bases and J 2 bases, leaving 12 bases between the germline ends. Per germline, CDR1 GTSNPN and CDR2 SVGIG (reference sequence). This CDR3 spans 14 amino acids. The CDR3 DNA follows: TGTGCCTGGAGGTGGGCCAGAAACACAGATACGCAGTATTTT. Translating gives CAWRWARNTDTQYF.

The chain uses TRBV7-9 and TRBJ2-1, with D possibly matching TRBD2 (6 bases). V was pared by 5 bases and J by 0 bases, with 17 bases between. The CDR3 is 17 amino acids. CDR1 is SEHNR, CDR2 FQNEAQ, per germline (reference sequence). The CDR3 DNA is TGTGCCAGCAGCCGGGGAGCGGGTGGCCGCTCCTACAATGAGCAGTTCTTC. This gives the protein CASSRGAGGRSYNEQFF.

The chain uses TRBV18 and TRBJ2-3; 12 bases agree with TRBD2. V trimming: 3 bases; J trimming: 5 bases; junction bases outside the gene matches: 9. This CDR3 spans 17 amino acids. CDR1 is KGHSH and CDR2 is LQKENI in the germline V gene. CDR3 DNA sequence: TGTGCCAGCTCACCGCGGACTAGCGGGGTTCAATTAGATACGCAGTATTTT. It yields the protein CASSPRTSGVQLDTQYF. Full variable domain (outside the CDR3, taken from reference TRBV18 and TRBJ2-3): NAGVMQNPRHLVRRRGQEARLRCSPMKGHSHVYWYRQLPEEGLKFMVYLQKENIIDESGMPKERFSAEFPKEGPSILRIQQVVRGDSAAYFCASSPRTSGVQLDTQYFGPGTRLTVL.

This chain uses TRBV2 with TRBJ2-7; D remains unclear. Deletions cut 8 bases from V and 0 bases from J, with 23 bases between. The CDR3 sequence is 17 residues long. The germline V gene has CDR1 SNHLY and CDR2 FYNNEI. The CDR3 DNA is TGTGCCAGCCGTCTCCCTCCCGACAAGTTGTTCTCCTACGAGCAGTACTTC. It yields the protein CASRLPPDKLFSYEQYF. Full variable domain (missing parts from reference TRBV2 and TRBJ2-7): EPEVTQTPSHQVTQMGQEVILRCVPISNHLYFYWYRQILGQKVEFLVSFYNNEISEKSEIFDDQFSVERPDGSNFTLKIRSTKLEDSAMYFCASRLPPDKLFSYEQYFGPGTRLTVT.

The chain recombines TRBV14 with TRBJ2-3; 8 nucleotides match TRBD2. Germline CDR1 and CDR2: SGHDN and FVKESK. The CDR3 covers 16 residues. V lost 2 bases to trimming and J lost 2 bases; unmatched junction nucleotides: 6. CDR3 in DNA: TGTGCCAGCAGCCAAAGGAGACTAGCGAACACAGATACGCAGTATTTT. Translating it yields CASSQRRLANTDTQYF.

In DNA form, the CDR3 reads TGTGCCAGCCGGATCAGCTCCTACAATGAGCAGTTCTTC. This codes for CASRISSYNEQFF. The V call is TRBV7-9, the J call TRBJ2-1; no clear D. With 8 bases removed from V and 0 bases from J, the gap between germline ends came to 8 bases. The CDR3 consists of 13 residues. Germline CDR1 SEHNR, CDR2 FQNEAQ (reference sequence).

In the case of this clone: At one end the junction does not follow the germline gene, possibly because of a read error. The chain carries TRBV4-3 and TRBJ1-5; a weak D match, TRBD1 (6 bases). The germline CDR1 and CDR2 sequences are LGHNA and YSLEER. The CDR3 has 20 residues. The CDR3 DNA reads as TGCGCCAGCAGCCAAGAACCCACCCGGGGGGGCGGGAAGAGCAATCAGCCCCAGCACTTT. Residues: CASSQEPTRGGGKSNQPQHF.

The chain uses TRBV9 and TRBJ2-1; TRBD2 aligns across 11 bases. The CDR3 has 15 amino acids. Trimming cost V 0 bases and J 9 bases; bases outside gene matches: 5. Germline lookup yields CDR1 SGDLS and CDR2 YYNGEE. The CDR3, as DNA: TGTGCCAGCAGCGTAGGACTAGCGGGATTCCCTGAGCAGTTCTTC. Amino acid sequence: CASSVGLAGFPEQFF.

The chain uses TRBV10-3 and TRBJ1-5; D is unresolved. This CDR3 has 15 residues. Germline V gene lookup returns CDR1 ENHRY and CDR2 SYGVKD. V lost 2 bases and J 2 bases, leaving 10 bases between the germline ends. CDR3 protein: CAISERPGGNQPQHF. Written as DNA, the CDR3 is TGTGCCATCAGTGAGAGGCCCGGGGGCAATCAGCCCCAGCATTTT.

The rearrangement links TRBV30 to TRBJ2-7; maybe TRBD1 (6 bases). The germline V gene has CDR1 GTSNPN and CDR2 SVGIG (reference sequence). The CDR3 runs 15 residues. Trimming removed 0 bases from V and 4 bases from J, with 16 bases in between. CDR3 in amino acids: CAWSVFQGIKYEQYF. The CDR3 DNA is TGTGCCTGGAGTGTATTTCAGGGGATTAAGTACGAGCAGTACTTC.

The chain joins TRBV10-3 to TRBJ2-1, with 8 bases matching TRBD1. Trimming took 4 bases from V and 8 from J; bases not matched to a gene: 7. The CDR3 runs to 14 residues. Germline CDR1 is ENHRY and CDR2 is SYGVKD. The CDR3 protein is CAISAGGFGDEQFF. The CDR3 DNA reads TGTGCCATCAGTGCAGGGGGCTTCGGGGATGAGCAGTTCTTC.

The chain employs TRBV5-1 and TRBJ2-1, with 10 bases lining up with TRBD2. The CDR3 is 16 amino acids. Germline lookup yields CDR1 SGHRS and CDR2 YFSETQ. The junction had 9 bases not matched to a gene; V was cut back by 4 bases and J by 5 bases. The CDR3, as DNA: TGCGCCAGCAGCGCCGAACTAGCGGGAAATAACAATGAGCAGTTCTTC. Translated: CASSAELAGNNNEQFF.

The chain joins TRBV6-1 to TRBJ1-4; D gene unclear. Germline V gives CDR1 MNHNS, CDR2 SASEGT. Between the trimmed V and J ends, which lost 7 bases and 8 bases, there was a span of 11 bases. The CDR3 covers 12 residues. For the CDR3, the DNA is TGTGCCAGCACGCAGGTAGAGGAAAAACTGTTTTTT. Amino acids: CASTQVEEKLFF.

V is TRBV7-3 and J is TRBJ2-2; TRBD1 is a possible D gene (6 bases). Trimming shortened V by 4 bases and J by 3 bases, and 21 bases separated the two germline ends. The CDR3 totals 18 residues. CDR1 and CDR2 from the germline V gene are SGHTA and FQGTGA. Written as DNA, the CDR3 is TGTGCCAGCAGCTATCGGGGTAGGGCAGGGGATTACACCGGGGAGCTGTTTTTT. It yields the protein CASSYRGRAGDYTGELFF.

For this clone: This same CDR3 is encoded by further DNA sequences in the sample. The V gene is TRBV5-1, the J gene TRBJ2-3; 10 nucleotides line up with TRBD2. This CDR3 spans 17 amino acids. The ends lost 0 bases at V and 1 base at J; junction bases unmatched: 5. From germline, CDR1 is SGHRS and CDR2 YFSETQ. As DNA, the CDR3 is TGCGCCAGCAGCTTGGTGGCTAGCGGGAGTGGCACAGATACGCAGTATTTT. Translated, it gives CASSLVASGSGTDTQYF.

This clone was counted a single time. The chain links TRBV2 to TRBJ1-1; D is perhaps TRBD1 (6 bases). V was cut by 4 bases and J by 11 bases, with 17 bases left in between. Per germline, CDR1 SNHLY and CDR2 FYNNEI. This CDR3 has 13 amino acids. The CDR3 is CASSGASGAAAFF. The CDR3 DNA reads TGTGCCAGCAGTGGGGCTTCGGGGGCCGCGGCTTTCTTT.

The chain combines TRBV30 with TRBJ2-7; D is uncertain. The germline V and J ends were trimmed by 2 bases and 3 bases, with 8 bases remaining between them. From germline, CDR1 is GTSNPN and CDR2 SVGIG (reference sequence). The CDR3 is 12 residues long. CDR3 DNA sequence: TGTGCCTGGAGTCGATTGGTCTACGAGCAGTACTTC. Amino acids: CAWSRLVYEQYF.

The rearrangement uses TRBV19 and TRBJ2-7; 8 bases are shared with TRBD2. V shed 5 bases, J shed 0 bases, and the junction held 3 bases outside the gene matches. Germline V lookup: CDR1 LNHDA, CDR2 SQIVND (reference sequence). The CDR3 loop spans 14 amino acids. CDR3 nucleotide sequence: TGTGCCAGTAGTGGGACTAGAAACTCCTACGAGCAGTACTTC. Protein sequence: CASSGTRNSYEQYF. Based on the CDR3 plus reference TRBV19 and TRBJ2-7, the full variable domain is DGGITQSPKYLFRKEGQNVTLSCEQNLNHDAMYWYRQDPGQGLRLIYYSQIVNDFQKGDIAEGYSVSREKKESFPLTVTSAQKNPTAFYLCASSGTRNSYEQYFGPGTRLTVT.

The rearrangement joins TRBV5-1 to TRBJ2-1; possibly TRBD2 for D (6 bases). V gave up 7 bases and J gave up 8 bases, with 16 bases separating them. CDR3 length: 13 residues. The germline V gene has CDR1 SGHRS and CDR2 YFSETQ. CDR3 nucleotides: TGCGCCAGCTGCGTTGTGTCGGGAGATGAGCAGTTCTTC. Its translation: CASCVVSGDEQFF.